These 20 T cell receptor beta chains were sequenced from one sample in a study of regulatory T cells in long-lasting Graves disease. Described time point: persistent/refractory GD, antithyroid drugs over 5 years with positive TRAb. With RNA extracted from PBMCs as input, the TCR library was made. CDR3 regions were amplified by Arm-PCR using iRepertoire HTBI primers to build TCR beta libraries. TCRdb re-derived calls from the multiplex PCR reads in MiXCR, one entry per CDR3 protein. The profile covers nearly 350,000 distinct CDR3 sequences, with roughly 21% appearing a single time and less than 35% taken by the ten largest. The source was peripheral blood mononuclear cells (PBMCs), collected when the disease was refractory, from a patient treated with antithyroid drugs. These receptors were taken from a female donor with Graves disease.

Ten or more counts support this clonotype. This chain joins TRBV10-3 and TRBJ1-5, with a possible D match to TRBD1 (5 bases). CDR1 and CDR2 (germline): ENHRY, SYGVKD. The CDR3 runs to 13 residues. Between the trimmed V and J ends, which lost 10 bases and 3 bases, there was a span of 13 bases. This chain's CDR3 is CATHGHNNQPQHF. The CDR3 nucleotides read TGTGCCACTCACGGACACAACAATCAGCCCCAGCATTTT.

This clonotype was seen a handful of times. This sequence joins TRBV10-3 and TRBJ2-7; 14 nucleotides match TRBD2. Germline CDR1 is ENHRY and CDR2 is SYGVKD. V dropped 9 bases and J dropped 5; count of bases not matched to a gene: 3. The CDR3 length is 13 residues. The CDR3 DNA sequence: TGTGCCATTGGGACTAGCGGGAGAAACGAGCAGTACTTC. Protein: CAIGTSGRNEQYF.

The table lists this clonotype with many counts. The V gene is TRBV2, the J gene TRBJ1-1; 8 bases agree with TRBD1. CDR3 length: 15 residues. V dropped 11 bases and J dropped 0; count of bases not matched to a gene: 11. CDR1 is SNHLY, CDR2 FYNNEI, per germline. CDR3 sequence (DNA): TGTGCCGGCTACCCGGACAGGGCAATGAACACTGAAGCTTTCTTT. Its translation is CAGYPDRAMNTEAFF.

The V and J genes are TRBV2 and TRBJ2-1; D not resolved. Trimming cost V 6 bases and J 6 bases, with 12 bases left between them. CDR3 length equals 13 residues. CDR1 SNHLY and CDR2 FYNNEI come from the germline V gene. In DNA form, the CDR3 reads TGTGCCAGCAGGGTTGGGCTGGGCAATGAGCAGTTCTTC. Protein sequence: CASRVGLGNEQFF.

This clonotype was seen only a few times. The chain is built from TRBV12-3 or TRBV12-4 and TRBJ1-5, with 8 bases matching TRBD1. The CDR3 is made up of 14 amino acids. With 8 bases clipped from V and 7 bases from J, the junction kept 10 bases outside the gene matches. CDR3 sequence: CASSLGQGEQPQHF. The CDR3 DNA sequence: TGTGCCAGCTCGTTAGGACAGGGAGAACAGCCCCAGCATTTT.

The DNA of the CDR3 is TGCAGCGTGGAATCGGGACTCCTGAGCTCCTACAATGAGCAGTTCTTC. Its translation is CSVESGLLSSYNEQFF. The gene calls are TRBV29-1 and TRBJ2-1; D perhaps matches TRBD2 (6 bases). Trimming shortened V by 6 bases and J by 0 bases, and 18 bases separated the two germline ends. Germline V gene sequence: CDR1 SQVTM, CDR2 ANQGSEA. The CDR3 sequence is 16 residues long.

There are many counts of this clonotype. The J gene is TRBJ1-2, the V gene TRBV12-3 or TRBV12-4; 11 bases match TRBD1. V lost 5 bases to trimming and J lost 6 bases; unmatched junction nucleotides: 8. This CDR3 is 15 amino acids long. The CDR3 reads CASSQGTGGTHGYTF. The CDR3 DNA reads TGTGCCAGCAGTCAGGGGACAGGGGGGACCCATGGCTACACCTTC.

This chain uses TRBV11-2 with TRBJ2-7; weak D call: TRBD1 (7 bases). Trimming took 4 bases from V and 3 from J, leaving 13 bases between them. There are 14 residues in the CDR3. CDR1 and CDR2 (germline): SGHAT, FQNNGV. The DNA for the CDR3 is TGTGCCAGCAGCTGGAGGGGGCAAAGCTACGAGCAGTACTTC. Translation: CASSWRGQSYEQYF.

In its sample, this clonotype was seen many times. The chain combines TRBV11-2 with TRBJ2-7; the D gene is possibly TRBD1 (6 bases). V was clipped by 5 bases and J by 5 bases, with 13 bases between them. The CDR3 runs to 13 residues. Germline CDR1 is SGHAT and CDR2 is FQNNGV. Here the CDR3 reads CASSITGPNEQYF. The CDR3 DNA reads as TGTGCCAGCAGCATAACAGGGCCCAACGAGCAGTACTTC.

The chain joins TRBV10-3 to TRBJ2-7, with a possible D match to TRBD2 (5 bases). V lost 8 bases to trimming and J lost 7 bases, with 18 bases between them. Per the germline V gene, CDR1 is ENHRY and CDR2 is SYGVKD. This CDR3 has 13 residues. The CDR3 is CAIRTGTGREQYF. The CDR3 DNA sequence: TGTGCCATCCGTACGGGAACCGGGCGAGAGCAGTACTTC.

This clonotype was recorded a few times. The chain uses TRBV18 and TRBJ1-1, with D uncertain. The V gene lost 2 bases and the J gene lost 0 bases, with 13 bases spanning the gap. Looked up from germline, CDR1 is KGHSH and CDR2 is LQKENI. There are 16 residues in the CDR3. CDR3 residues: CASSPTVLGLNTEAFF. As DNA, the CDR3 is TGTGCCAGCTCACCAACAGTCCTAGGATTGAACACTGAAGCTTTCTTT.

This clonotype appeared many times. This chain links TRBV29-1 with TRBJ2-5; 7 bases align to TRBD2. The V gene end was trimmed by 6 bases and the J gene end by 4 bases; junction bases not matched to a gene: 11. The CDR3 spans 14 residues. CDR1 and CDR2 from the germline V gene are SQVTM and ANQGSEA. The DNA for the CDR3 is TGCAGCGTGGACCTGGGGGGGACCGCAGAGACCCAGTACTTC. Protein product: CSVDLGGTAETQYF.

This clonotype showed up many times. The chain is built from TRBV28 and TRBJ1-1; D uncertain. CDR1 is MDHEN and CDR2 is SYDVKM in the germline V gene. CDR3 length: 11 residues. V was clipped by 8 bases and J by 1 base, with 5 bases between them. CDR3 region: CASQENTEAFF. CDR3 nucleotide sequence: TGTGCCAGCCAGGAGAACACTGAAGCTTTCTTT. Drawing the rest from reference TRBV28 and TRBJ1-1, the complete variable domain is DVKVTQSSRYLVKRTGEKVFLECVQDMDHENMFWYRQDPGLGLRLIYFSYDVKMKEKGDIPEGYSVSREKKERFSLILESASTNQTSMYLCASQENTEAFFGQGTRLTVV.

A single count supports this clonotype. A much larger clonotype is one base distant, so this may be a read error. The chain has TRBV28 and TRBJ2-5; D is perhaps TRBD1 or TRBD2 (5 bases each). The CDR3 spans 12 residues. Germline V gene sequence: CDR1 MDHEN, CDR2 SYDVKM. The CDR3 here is CASSSLGETRYF. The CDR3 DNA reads TGTGCCAGCAGTTCCTTAGGGGAGACCCGGTACTTC. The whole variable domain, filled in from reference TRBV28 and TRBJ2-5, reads DVKVTQSSRYLVKRTGEKVFLECVQDMDHENMFWYRQDPGLGLRLIYFSYDVKMKEKGDIPEGYSVSREKKERFSLILESASTNQTSMYLCASSSLGETRYFGPGTRLLVL.

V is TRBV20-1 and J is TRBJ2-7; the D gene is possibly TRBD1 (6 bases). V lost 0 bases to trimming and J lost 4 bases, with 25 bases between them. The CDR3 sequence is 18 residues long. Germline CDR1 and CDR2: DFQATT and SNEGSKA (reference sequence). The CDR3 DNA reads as TGCAGTGCTAGAGAGTCATTCACCCCAGGGGTCACAAAGTACGAGCAGTACTTC. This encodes CSARESFTPGVTKYEQYF.

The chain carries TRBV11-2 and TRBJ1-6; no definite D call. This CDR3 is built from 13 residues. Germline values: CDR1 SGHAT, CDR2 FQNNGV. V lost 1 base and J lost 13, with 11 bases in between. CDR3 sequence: CASSLVAGMPLHF. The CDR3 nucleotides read TGTGCCAGCAGCTTAGTGGCCGGGATGCCCCTCCACTTT.

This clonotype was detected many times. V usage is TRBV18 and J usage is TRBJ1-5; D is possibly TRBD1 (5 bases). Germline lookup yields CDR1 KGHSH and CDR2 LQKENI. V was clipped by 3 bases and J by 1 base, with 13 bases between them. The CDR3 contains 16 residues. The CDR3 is CASSPAGRGSNQPQHF. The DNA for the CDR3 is TGTGCCAGCTCACCGGCAGGTCGGGGGAGCAATCAGCCCCAGCATTTT.

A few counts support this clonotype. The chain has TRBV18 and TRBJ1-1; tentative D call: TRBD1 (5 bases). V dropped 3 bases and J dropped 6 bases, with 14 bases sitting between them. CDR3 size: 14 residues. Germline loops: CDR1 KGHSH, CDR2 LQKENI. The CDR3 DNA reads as TGTGCCAGCTCACCGGGGCGGGGGGACCCTGAAGCTTTCTTT. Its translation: CASSPGRGDPEAFF.

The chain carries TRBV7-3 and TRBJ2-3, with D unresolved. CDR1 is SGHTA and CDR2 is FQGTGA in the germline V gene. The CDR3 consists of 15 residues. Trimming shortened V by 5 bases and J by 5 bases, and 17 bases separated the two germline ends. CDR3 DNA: TGTGCCAGCAGCCCGAAAGGGCCCCGGAGAGATACGCAGTATTTT. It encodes CASSPKGPRRDTQYF.

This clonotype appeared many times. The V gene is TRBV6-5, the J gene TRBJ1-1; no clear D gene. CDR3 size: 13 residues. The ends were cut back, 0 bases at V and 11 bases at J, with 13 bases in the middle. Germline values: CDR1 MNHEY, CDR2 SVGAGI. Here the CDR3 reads CASSYSTGPVAFF. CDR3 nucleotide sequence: TGTGCCAGCAGTTACTCGACCGGACCGGTGGCTTTCTTT.